The sample holds a few counts of the clone carrying this TCR beta chain. With 3 bases removed from V and 7 bases from J, the gap between germline ends came to 10 bases. The V gene's germline CDR1 is GTSNPN and CDR2 SVGIG (reference sequence). The CDR3 extends over 12 amino acids. This sample is drawn from a study of OX40 agonist ivuxolimab in advanced cancers. The overall study: Partial responses were achieved by three patients, one with hepatocellular carcinoma and two with cutaneous melanoma.

Sequencing used immunoSEQ multiplex PCR; TCRdb keeps in-frame clones, though not all of them. The table lists 100,000 or so clones, about nine tenths of them singletons. V usage is TRBV30 and J usage is TRBJ1-5; no clear D. This specimen consisted of CD4+ or CD8+ T cells sorted from blood, obtained in a trial of the OX40 agonist ivuxolimab. The origin of this receptor is an adult with an advanced solid tumor such as melanoma, head and neck, liver or kidney cancer. CDR3 amino acids: CAWSPAGQPQHF. CDR3 bases: TGTGCCTGGAGCCCCGCCGGGCAGCCCCAGCATTTT.